This T cell receptor (beta chain) was recorded in a study of blood T cell repertoires in COVID-19. The protocol was immunoSEQ multiplex PCR, while the TCRdb copy is restricted to in-frame clones and leaves out a portion. The sample holds around 250,000 clones, approximately 90% seen once. V shed 5 bases, J shed 7 bases, and the junction held 13 bases outside the gene matches. The germline CDR1 and CDR2 sequences are LNHNV and YYDKDF (reference sequence). The CDR3 is 16 amino acids. Sequencing used PBMCs or T cells enriched from blood (not recorded which). This receptor was obtained from a woman in her 30s who had recovered from COVID-19. The rearrangement uses TRBV15 and TRBJ1-5; 8 bases are a match to TRBD1. The DNA for the CDR3 is TGTGCCACCAGCCCTAGGAGGCAGGGGGCATGGCAGCCCCAGCATTTT. This sequence encodes CATSPRRQGAWQPQHF.